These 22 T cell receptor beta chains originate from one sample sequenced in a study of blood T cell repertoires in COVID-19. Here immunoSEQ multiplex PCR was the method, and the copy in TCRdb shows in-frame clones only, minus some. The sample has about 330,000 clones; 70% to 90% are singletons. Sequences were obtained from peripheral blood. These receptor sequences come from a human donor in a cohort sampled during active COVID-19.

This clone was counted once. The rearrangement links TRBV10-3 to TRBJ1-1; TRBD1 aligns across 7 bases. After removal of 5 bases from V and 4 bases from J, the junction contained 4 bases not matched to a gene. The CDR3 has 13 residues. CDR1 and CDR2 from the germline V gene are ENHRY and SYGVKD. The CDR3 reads CAISPGGTTEAFF. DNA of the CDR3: TGTGCCATCAGTCCAGGGGGTACCACTGAAGCTTTCTTT.

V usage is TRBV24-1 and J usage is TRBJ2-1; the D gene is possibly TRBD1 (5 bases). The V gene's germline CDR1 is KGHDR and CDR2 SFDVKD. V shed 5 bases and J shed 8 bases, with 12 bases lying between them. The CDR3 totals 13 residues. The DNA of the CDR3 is TGTGCCACCAGTGTCAGGGATAGGGATGAGCAGTTCTTC. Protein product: CATSVRDRDEQFF.

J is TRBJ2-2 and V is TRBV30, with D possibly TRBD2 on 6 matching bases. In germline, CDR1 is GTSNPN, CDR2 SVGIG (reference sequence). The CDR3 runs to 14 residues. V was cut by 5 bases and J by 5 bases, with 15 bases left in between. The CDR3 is CAWLFGGKTGELFF. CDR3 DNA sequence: TGTGCCTGGCTTTTTGGAGGGAAAACCGGGGAGCTGTTTTTT.

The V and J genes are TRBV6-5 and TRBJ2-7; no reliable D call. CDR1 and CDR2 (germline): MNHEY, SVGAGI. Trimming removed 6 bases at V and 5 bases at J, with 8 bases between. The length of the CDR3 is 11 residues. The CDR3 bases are TGTGCCAGCAGATTCGTCGACGAGCAGTACTTC. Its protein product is CASRFVDEQYF.

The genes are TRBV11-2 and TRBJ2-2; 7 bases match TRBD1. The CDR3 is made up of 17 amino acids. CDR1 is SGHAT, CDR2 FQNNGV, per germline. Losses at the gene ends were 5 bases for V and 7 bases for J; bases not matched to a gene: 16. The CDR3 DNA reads TGTGCCAGCAGCCTTTATCCGGGACAGAGGAAAGGCGGGGAGCTGTTTTTT. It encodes CASSLYPGQRKGGELFF.

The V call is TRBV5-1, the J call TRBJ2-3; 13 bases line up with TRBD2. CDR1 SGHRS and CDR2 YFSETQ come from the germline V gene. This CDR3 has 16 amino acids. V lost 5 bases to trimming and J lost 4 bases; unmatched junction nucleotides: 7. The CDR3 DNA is TGCGCCAGCAGATCGGTACTAGCGGGGGGGCCAGATACGCAGTATTTT. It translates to CASRSVLAGGPDTQYF.

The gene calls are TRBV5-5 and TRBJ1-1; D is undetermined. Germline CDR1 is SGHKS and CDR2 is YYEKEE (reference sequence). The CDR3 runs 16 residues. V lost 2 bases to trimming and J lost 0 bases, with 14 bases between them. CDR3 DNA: TGTGCCAGCAGCTTAAACTCACAACTATTGAACACTGAAGCTTTCTTT. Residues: CASSLNSQLLNTEAFF.

The CDR3 sequence: CATSDAQGTYEQYF. As DNA, the CDR3 is TGTGCCACCAGTGACGCACAGGGTACCTACGAGCAGTACTTC. J is TRBJ2-7 and V is TRBV24-1; weak D call: TRBD1 (6 bases). The V end was cut by 4 bases, the J end by 2 bases, with 11 bases between. This CDR3 has 14 residues. Germline CDR1 and CDR2: KGHDR and SFDVKD.

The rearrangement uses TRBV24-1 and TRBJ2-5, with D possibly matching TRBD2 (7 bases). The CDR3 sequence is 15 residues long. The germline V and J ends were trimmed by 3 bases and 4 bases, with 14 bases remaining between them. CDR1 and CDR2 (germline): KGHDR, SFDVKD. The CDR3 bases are TGTGCCACCAGTGATCCCCGGGGAGGGGGAGAGACCCAGTACTTC. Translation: CATSDPRGGGETQYF.

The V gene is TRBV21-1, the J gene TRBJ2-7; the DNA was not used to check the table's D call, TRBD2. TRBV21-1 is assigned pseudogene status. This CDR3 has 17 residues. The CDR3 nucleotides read TGTGCCAGCAGCAAAGTTCAGATCGGCGGATTCTACTACGAGCAGTACTTC. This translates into CASSKVQIGGFYYEQYF.

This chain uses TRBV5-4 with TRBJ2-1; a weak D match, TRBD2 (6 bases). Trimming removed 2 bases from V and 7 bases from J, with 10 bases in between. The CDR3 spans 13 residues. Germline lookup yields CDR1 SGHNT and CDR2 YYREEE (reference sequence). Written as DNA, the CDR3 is TGTGCCAGCAGCTTAGGACTATATAATGAGCAGTTCTTC. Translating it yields CASSLGLYNEQFF.

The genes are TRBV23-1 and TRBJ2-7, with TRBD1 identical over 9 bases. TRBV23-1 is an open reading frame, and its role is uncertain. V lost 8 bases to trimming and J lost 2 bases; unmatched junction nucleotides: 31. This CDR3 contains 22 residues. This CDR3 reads CASPPPPSSTGGAGVGTYEQYF. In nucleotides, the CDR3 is TGCGCCAGCCCCCCACCACCTTCCTCCACAGGGGGCGCGGGAGTCGGCACCTACGAGCAGTACTTC.

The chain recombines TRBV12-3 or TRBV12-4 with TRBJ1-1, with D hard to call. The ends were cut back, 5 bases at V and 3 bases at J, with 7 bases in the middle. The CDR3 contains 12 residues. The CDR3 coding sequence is TGTGCCAGCAGTAAATATGACACTGAAGCTTTCTTT. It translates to CASSKYDTEAFF.

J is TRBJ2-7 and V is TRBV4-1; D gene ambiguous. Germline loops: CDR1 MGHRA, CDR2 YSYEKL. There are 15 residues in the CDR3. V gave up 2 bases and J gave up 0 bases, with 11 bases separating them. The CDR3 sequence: CASSQSQQSSYEQYF. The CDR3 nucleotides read TGCGCCAGCAGCCAATCACAGCAAAGCTCCTACGAGCAGTACTTC.

The CDR3 here is CATRQPGGNDRTGANVLTF. The CDR3 DNA follows: TGTGCCACGAGACAGCCGGGGGGAAATGATAGGACTGGGGCCAACGTCCTGACTTTC. The rearrangement links TRBV15 to TRBJ2-6, with 7 bases fitting TRBD2. CDR3 length equals 19 residues. CDR1 is LNHNV and CDR2 is YYDKDF in the germline V gene (reference sequence). V shed 9 bases and J 2 bases; nucleotides not matched to a gene: 19.

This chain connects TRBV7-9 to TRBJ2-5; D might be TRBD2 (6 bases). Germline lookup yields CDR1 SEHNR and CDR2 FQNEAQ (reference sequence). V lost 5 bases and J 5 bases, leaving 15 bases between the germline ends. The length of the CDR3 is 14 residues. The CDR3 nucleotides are TGTGCCAGCAGCCCCTCTCGTGGAGGGGAGACCCAGTACTTC. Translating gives CASSPSRGGETQYF. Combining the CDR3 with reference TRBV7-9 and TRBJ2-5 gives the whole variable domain DTGVSQNPRHKITKRGQNVTFRCDPISEHNRLYWYRQTLGQGPEFLTYFQNEAQLEKSRLLSDRFSAERPKGSFSTLEIQRTEQGDSAMYLCASSPSRGGETQYFGPGTRLLVL.

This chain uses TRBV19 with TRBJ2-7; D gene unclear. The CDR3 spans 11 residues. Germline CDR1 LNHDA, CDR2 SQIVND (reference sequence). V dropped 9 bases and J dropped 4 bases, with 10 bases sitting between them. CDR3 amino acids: CASHRFYEQYF. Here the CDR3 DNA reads TGTGCCAGCCATCGGTTTTACGAGCAGTACTTC. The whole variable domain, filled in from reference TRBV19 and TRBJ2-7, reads DGGITQSPKYLFRKEGQNVTLSCEQNLNHDAMYWYRQDPGQGLRLIYYSQIVNDFQKGDIAEGYSVSREKKESFPLTVTSAQKNPTAFYLCASHRFYEQYFGPGTRLTVT.

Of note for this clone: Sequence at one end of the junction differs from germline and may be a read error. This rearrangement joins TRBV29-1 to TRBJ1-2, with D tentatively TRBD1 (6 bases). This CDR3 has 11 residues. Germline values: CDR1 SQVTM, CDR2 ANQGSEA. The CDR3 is CSVDASGTPEF. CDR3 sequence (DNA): TGCAGCGTTGACGCCTCGGGGACACCAGAATTC.

In nucleotides, the CDR3 is TGTGCCTGGAGTGGGACAATTTTCAATGAAAAACTGTTTTTT. It codes for CAWSGTIFNEKLFF. V is TRBV30 and J is TRBJ1-4; D may be TRBD1 (5 bases). The V gene's germline CDR1 is GTSNPN and CDR2 SVGIG (reference sequence). The CDR3 is made up of 14 amino acids. V lost 1 base and J 5 bases, leaving 11 bases between the germline ends.

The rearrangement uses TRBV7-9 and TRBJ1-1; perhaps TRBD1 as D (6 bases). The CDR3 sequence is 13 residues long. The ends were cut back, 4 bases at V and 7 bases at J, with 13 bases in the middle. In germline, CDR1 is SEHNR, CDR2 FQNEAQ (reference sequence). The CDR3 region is CASSSSPRGEAFF. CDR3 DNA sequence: TGTGCCAGCAGCTCCTCCCCCAGGGGTGAAGCTTTCTTT.

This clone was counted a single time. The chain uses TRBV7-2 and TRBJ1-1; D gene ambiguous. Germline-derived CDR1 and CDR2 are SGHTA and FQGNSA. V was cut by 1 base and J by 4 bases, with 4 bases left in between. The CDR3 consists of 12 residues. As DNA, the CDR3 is TGTGCCAGCAGCTTAGAAGCCACTGAAGCTTTCTTT. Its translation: CASSLEATEAFF.

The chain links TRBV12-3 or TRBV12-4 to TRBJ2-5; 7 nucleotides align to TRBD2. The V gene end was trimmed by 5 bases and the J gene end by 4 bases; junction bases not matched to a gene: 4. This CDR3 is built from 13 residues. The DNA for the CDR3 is TGTGCCAGCAGTCATACTAGCGTAGAGACCCAGTACTTC. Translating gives CASSHTSVETQYF.